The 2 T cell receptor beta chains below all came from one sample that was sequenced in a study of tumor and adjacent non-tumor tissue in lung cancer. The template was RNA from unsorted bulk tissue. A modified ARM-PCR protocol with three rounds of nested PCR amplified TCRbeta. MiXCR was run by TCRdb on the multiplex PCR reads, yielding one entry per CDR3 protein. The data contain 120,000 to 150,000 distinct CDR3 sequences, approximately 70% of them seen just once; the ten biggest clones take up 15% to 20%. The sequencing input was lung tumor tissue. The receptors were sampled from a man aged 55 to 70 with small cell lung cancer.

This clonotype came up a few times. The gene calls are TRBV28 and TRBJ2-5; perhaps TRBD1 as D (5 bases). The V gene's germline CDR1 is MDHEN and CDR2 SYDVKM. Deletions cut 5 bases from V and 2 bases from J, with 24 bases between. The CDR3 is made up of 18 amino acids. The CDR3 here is CASSIIPGPAPEQETQYF. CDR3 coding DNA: TGTGCCAGCAGTATTATACCAGGGCCAGCTCCTGAACAAGAGACCCAGTACTTC.

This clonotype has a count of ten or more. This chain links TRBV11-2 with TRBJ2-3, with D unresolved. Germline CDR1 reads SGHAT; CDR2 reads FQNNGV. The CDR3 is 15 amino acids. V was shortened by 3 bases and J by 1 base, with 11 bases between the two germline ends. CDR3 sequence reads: CASSFNIGGTDTQYF. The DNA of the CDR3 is TGTGCCAGCAGCTTCAACATCGGCGGCACAGATACGCAGTATTTT.